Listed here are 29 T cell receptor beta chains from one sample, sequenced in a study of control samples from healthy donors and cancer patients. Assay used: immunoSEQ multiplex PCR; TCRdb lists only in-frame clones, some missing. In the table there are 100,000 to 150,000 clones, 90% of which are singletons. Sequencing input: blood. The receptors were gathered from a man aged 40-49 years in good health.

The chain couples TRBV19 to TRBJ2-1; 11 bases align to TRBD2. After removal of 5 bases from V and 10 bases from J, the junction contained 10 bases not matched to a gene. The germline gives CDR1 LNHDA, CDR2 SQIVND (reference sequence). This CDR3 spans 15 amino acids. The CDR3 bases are TGTGCCAGTAGTGCGATTAGCGGGGGGGCGGGAGAGCAGTTCTTC. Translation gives CASSAISGGAGEQFF.

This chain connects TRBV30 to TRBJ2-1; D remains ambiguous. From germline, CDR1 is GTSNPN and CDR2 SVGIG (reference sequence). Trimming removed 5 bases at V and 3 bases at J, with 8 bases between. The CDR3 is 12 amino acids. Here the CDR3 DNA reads TGTGCCTGGCGGGTACACTACAATGAGCAGTTCTTC. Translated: CAWRVHYNEQFF. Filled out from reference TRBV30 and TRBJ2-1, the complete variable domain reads SQTIHQWPATLVQPVGSPLSLECTVEGTSNPNLYWYRQAAGRGLQLLFYSVGIGQISSEVPQNLSASRPQDRQFILSSKKLLLSDSGFYLCAWRVHYNEQFFGPGTRLTVL.

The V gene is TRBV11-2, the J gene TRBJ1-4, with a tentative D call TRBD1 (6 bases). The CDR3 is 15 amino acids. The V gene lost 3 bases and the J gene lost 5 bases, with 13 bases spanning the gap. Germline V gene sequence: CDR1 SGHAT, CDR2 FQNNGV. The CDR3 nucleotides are TGTGCCAGCAGCTTTCGATCTCAGGGGAATGAAAAACTGTTTTTT. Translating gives CASSFRSQGNEKLFF.

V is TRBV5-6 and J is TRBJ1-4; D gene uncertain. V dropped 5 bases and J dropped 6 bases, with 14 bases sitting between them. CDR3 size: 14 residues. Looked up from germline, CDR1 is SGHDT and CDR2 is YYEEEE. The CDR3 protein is CASRGRLTYEKLFF. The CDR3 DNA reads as TGTGCCAGCAGGGGCCGATTGACTTATGAAAAACTGTTTTTT.

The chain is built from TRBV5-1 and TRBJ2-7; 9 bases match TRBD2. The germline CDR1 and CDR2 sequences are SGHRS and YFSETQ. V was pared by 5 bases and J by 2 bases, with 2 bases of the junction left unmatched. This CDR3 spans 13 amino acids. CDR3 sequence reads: CASSAGGPYEQYF. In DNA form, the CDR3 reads TGCGCCAGCAGTGCGGGGGGGCCCTACGAGCAGTACTTC.

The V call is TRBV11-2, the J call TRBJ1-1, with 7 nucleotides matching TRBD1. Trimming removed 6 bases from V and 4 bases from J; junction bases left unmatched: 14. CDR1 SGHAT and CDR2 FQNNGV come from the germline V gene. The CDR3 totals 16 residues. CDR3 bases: TGTGCCAGCAGGAAATCAGGGGGAGGGGCGGGCACTGAAGCTTTCTTT. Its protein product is CASRKSGGGAGTEAFF.

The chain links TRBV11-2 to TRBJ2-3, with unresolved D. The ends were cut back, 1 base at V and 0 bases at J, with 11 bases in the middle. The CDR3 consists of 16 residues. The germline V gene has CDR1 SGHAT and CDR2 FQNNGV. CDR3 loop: CASSLGRPTSTDTQYF. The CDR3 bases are TGTGCCAGCAGCTTAGGTAGGCCAACTAGCACAGATACGCAGTATTTT. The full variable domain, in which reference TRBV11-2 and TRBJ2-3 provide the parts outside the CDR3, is EAGVAQSPRYKIIEKRQSVAFWCNPISGHATLYWYQQILGQGPKLLIQFQNNGVVDDSQLPKDRFSAERLKGVDSTLKIQPAKLEDSAVYLCASSLGRPTSTDTQYFGPGTRLTVL.

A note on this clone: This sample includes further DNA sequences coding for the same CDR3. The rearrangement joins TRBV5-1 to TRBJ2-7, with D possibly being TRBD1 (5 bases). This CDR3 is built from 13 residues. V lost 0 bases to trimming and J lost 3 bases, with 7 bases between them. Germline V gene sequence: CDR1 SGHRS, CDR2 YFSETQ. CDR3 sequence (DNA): TGCGCCAGCAGCTTGGGACAGAACTACGAGCAGTACTTC. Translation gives CASSLGQNYEQYF.

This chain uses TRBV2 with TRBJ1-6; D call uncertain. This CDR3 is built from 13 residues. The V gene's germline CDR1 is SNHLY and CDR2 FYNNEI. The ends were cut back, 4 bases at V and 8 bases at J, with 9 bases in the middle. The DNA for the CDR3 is TGTGCCAGCAGTGTTAACGGTTATTCACCCCTCCACTTT. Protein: CASSVNGYSPLHF.

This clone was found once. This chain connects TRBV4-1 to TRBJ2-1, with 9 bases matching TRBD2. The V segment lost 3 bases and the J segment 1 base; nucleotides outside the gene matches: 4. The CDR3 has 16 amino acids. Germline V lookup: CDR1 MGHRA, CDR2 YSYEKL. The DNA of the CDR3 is TGCGCCAGCAGCCACTTCGCGGGGGGGTCCTACAATGAGCAGTTCTTC. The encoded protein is CASSHFAGGSYNEQFF.

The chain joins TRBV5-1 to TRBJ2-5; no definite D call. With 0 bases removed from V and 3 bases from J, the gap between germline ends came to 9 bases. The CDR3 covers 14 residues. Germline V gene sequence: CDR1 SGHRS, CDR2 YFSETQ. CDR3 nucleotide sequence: TGCGCCAGCAGCTTGGGACTCCAAGAAGAGACCCAGTACTTC. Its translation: CASSLGLQEETQYF.

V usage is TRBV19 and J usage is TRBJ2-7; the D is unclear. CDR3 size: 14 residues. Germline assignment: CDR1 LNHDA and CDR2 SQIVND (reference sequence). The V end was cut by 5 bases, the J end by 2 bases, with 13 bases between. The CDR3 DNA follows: TGTGCCAGTAGTGCCGCATGGGTTCCCTACGAGCAGTACTTC. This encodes CASSAAWVPYEQYF.

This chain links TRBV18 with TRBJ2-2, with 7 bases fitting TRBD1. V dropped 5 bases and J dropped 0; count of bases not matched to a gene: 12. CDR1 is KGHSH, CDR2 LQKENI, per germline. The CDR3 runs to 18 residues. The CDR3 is CASSNYQNRGPNTGELFF. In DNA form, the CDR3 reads TGTGCCAGCTCAAACTATCAAAACAGGGGTCCGAACACCGGGGAGCTGTTTTTT.

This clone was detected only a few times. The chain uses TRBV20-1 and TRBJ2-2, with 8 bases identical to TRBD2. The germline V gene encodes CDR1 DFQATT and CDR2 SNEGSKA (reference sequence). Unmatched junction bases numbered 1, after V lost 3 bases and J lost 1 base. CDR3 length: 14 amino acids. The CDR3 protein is CSASRGGNTGELFF. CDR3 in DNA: TGCAGTGCTAGTCGGGGGGGGAACACCGGGGAGCTGTTTTTT.

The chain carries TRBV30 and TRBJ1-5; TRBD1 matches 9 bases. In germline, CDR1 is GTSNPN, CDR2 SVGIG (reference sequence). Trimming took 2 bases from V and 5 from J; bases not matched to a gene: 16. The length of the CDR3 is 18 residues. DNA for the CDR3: TGTGCCTGGAGTTCCGGGACAGGGTTTATTGGGCCAGATCAGCCCCAGCATTTT. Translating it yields CAWSSGTGFIGPDQPQHF.

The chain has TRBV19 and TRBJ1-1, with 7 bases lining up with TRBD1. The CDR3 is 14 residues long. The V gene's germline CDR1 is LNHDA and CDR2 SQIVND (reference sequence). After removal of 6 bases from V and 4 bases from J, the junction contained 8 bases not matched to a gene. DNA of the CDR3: TGTGCCAGTAGCGCGAACACAGGGGCCACTGAAGCTTTCTTT. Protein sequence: CASSANTGATEAFF.

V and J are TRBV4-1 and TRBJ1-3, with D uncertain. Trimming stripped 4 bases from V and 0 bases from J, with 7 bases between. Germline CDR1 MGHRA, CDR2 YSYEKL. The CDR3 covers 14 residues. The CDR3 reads CASSRMSSGNTIYF. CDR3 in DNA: TGCGCCAGCAGCCGTATGAGCTCTGGAAACACCATATATTTT.

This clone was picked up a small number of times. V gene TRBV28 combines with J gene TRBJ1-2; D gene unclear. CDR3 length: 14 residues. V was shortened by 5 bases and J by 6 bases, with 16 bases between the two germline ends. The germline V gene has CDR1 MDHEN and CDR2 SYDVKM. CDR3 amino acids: CASSQDAALHGYTF. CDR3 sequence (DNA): TGTGCCAGCAGTCAAGATGCCGCACTTCATGGCTACACCTTC.

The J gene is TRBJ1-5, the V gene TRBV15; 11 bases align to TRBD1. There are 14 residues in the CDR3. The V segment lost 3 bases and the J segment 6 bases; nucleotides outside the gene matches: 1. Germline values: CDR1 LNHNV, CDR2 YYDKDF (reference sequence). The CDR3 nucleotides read TGTGCCACCAGCAGGGACAGGGGGCTTCAGCCCCAGCATTTT. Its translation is CATSRDRGLQPQHF.

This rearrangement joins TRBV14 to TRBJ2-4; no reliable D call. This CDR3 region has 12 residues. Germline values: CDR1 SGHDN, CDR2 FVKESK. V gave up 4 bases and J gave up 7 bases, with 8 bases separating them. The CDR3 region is CASSPGGNIQYF. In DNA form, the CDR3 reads TGTGCCAGCAGCCCTGGTGGTAACATTCAGTACTTC. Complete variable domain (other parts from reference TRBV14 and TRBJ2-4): EAGVTQFPSHSVIEKGQTVTLRCDPISGHDNLYWYRRVMGKEIKFLLHFVKESKQDESGMPNNRFLAERTGGTYSTLKVQPAELEDSGVYFCASSPGGNIQYFGAGTRLSVL.

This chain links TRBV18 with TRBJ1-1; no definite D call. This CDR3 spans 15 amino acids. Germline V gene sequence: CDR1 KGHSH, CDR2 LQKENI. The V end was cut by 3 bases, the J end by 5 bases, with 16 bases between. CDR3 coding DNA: TGTGCCAGCTCACCCGAGCTGACGGCGGGGACTGAAGCTTTCTTT. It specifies CASSPELTAGTEAFF.

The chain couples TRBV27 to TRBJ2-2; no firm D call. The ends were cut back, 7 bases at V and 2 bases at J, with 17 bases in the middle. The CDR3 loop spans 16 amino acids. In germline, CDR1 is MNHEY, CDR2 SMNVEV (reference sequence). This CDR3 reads CASNSLTLLNTGELFF. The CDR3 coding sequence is TGTGCCAGCAATTCCCTTACTCTACTTAACACCGGGGAGCTGTTTTTT.

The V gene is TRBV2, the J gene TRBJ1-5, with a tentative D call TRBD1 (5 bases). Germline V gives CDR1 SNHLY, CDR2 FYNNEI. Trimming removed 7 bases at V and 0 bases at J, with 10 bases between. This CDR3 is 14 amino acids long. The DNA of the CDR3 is TGTGCCAGCAACGGACAAATTAGCAATCAGCCCCAGCATTTT. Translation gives CASNGQISNQPQHF.

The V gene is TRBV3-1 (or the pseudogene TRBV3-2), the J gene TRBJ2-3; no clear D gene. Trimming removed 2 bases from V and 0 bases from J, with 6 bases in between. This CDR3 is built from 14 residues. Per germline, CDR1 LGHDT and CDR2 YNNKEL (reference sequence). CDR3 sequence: CASSQSPSTDTQYF. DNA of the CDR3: TGTGCCAGCAGCCAATCTCCCAGCACAGATACGCAGTATTTT.

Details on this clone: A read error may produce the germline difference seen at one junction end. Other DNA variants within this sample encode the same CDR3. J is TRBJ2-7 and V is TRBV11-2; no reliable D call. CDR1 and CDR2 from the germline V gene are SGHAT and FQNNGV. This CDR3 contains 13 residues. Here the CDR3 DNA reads TGTGCCAGTAGCTCCCCCCTCGGCTACGAGCAGTACTTC. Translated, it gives CASSSPLGYEQYF.

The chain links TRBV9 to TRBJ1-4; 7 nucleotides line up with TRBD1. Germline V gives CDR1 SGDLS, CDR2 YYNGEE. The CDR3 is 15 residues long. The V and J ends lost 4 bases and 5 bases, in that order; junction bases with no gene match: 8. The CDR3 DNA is TGTGCCAGCAGCCCTCAGACAGGGCCCAATGAAAAACTGTTTTTT. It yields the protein CASSPQTGPNEKLFF. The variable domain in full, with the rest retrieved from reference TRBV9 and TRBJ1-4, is DSGVTQTPKHLITATGQRVTLRCSPRSGDLSVYWYQQSLDQGLQFLIQYYNGEERAKGNILERFSAQQFPDLHSELNLSSLELGDSALYFCASSPQTGPNEKLFFGSGTQLSVL.

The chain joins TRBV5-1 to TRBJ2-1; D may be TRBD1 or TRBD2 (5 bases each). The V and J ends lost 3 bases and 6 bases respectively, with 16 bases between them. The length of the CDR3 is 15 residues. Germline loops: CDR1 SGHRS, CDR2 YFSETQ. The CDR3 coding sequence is TGCGCCAGCAGCTCCGAGGTGGAGAGGGGCAATGAGCAGTTCTTC. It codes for CASSSEVERGNEQFF.

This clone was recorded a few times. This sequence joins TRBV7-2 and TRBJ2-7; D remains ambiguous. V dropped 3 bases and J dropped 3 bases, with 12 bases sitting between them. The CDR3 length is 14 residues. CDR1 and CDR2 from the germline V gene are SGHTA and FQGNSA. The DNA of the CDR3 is TGTGCCAGCAGCTTTATGGGGTCAAACTACGAGCAGTACTTC. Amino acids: CASSFMGSNYEQYF. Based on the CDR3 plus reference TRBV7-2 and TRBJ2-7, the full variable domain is GAGVSQSPSNKVTEKGKDVELRCDPISGHTALYWYRQSLGQGLEFLIYFQGNSAPDKSGLPSDRFSAERTGGSVSTLTIQRTQQEDSAVYLCASSFMGSNYEQYFGPGTRLTVT.

The CDR3 loop is CAISDIAGGQETQYF. The CDR3 nucleotides read TGTGCCATCAGTGACATAGCGGGGGGGCAAGAGACCCAGTACTTC. This chain links TRBV10-3 with TRBJ2-5; 11 bases are a match to TRBD2. The germline gives CDR1 ENHRY, CDR2 SYGVKD. The CDR3 extends over 15 amino acids. J was trimmed by 2 bases and V by 3 bases; bases with no gene match: 2.